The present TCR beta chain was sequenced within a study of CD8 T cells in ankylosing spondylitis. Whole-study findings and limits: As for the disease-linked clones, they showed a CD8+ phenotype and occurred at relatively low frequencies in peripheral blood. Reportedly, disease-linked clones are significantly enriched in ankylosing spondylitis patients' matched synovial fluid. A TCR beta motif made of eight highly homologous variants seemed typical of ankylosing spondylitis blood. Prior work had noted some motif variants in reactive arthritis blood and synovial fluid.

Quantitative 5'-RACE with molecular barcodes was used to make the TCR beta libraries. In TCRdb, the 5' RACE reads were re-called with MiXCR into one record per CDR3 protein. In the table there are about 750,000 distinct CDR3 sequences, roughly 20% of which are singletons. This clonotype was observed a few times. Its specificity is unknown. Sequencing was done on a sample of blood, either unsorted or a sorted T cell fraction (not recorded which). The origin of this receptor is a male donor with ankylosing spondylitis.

Here the CDR3 DNA reads TGTGCCACCAGCAGATCCCAGGGAGTACGCTATGGCTACACCTTC. Translation: CATSRSQGVRYGYTF. This chain connects TRBV15 to TRBJ1-2; D might be TRBD1 (5 bases). Germline V lookup: CDR1 LNHNV, CDR2 YYDKDF (reference sequence). V gave up 2 bases and J gave up 4 bases, with 14 bases separating them. The CDR3 has 15 residues.